These T cell receptor beta chains were read from a single sample in a study of Ad26.COV2.S vaccination and SARS-CoV-2 variants. The repertoire was sequenced with immunoSEQ multiplex PCR; TCRdb's copy has only in-frame clones and lacks some. The top ten clones hold around 6.4% of a sample with 380,000 or so clones, roughly nine tenths of them seen once. The source material was peripheral blood, sampled in a trial of Ad26.COV2.S vaccine versus placebo. These TCRs come from a person between 18 and 65 years old who received the Ad26.COV2.S COVID-19 vaccine or a placebo. CDR3s include the opening cysteine and the closing phenylalanine or tryptophan. Each record gives: V gene, CDR3 protein.

V: TRBV3-1/TRBV3-2; CDR3: CASSPGTADKEQYF
V: TRBV4-1; CDR3: CASSYTGGQETQYF
V: TRBV4-1; CDR3: CASSPPDRPTRYF
V: TRBV5-1; CDR3: CASKGGNRISANEKLFF
V: TRBV27; CDR3: CASSLQTGWQPQHF
V: TRBV9; CDR3: CASSVVLSYAPNTEAFF
V: TRBV28; CDR3: CASSSNPGANVLTF
V: TRBV6-6; CDR3: CASKRDTIYF
V: TRBV7-3; CDR3: CASSVNNLGDEQYF
V: TRBV7-6; CDR3: CASSLVAGATDTQYF
V: TRBV11-2; CDR3: CASSSPQTLEQFF
V: TRBV7-2; CDR3: CASSLNSGRVGETQYF
V: TRBV12-3/TRBV12-4; CDR3: CASSLVRYTEAFF
V: TRBV7-2; CDR3: CASSLEVLTSPLHF
V: TRBV9; CDR3: CASSVGSSGRNGELFF
V: TRBV19; CDR3: CASTIIWRREDQPQHF
V: TRBV27; CDR3: CASSLLGQGNGYTF
V: TRBV12-5; CDR3: CASGLVGPMNTEAFF